Listed here are 16 T cell receptor beta chains from one sample, sequenced in a study of T cell responses to AZD1222 COVID-19 vaccine. Data came from immunoSEQ multiplex PCR; TCRdb stores just in-frame clones and leaves some out. Of about 130,000 clones in the sample, approximately 89% are singletons; the top ten hold around 5.6%. Material: peripheral blood, obtained on day 0 of AZD1222 vaccination. These receptors were taken from an adult in good health.

The chain joins TRBV5-6 to TRBJ2-3; 9 bases agree with TRBD1. The CDR3 contains 15 residues. V lost 4 bases to trimming and J lost 3 bases; unmatched junction nucleotides: 6. Germline V gene lookup returns CDR1 SGHDT and CDR2 YYEEEE. The CDR3, as DNA: TGTGCCAGCAGCCCAGGGACAGGGAGGACAGATACGCAGTATTTT. Translated, it gives CASSPGTGRTDTQYF.

The chain recombines TRBV19 with TRBJ2-1; maybe TRBD2 (5 bases). Germline CDR1 is LNHDA and CDR2 is SQIVND (reference sequence). The length of the CDR3 is 15 residues. The V end lost 2 bases, the J end lost 5 bases, and 13 bases lay between the germline ends. In nucleotides, the CDR3 is TGTGCCAGTAGTATAAGCAGCGGTAACCACAATGAGCAGTTCTTC. It encodes CASSISSGNHNEQFF. Using reference TRBV19 and TRBJ2-1 for the parts outside the CDR3, the full variable domain is DGGITQSPKYLFRKEGQNVTLSCEQNLNHDAMYWYRQDPGQGLRLIYYSQIVNDFQKGDIAEGYSVSREKKESFPLTVTSAQKNPTAFYLCASSISSGNHNEQFFGPGTRLTVL.

The V call is TRBV18, the J call TRBJ1-2; TRBD1 matches at 8 bases. The germline gives CDR1 KGHSH, CDR2 LQKENI. The CDR3 sequence is 15 residues long. The junction had 4 bases not matched to a gene; V was cut back by 2 bases and J by 2 bases. Here the CDR3 DNA reads TGTGCCAGCTCACCATCAGGACAGGGAAACTATGGCTACACCTTC. This encodes CASSPSGQGNYGYTF.

The rearrangement joins TRBV4-3 to TRBJ1-4; D call uncertain. The CDR3 has 14 residues. CDR1 and CDR2 from the germline V gene are LGHNA and YSLEER. V lost 5 bases and J lost 5, with 12 bases in between. CDR3 in amino acids: CASSKRVINEKLFF. The CDR3 coding sequence is TGCGCCAGCAGCAAAAGGGTTATCAATGAAAAACTGTTTTTT.

V gene TRBV27 combines with J gene TRBJ1-2; TRBD1 agrees at 8 bases. Trimming took 6 bases from V and 6 from J; bases not matched to a gene: 15. CDR1 is MNHEY and CDR2 is SMNVEV in the germline V gene (reference sequence). The CDR3 spans 16 residues. Here the CDR3 DNA reads TGTGCCAGCAGGAGACTTAGACAGGGGAGTAAGGATGGCTACACCTTC. It codes for CASRRLRQGSKDGYTF.

This chain connects TRBV9 to TRBJ1-2, with TRBD1 identical over 8 bases. V shed 0 bases, J shed 9 bases, and the junction held 4 bases outside the gene matches. Germline CDR1 is SGDLS and CDR2 is YYNGEE. This CDR3 is 13 amino acids long. The CDR3 is CASSVGDRFRYTF. Written as DNA, the CDR3 is TGTGCCAGCAGCGTAGGGGACAGGTTTCGCTACACCTTC. Full variable domain (rest looked up from reference TRBV9 and TRBJ1-2): DSGVTQTPKHLITATGQRVTLRCSPRSGDLSVYWYQQSLDQGLQFLIQYYNGEERAKGNILERFSAQQFPDLHSELNLSSLELGDSALYFCASSVGDRFRYTFGSGTRLTVV.

The chain joins TRBV10-2 to TRBJ1-1, with D unresolved. The CDR3 is 13 residues long. Trimming cost V 0 bases and J 0 bases, with 2 bases left between them. Per the germline V gene, CDR1 is WSHSY and CDR2 is SAAADI. The CDR3 nucleotides read TGCGCCAGCAGTGAGTCTGTGAACACTGAAGCTTTCTTT. Translated, it gives CASSESVNTEAFF.

The chain couples TRBV5-1 to TRBJ2-5; 9 nucleotides align to TRBD1. This CDR3 contains 16 residues. Germline CDR1 is SGHRS and CDR2 is YFSETQ. The V and J ends lost 4 bases and 5 bases, in that order; junction bases with no gene match: 12. CDR3 in amino acids: CASSPSLQGAGETQYF. The CDR3 coding sequence is TGCGCCAGCAGCCCGTCATTACAGGGGGCAGGGGAGACCCAGTACTTC. The full variable domain, its missing parts supplied by reference TRBV5-1 and TRBJ2-5, is KAGVTQTPRYLIKTRGQQVTLSCSPISGHRSVSWYQQTPGQGLQFLFEYFSETQRNKGNFPGRFSGRQFSNSRSEMNVSTLELGDSALYLCASSPSLQGAGETQYFGPGTRLLVL.

The chain joins TRBV7-9 to TRBJ2-5; TRBD1 agrees at 7 bases. V lost 5 bases and J lost 1; bases outside the gene matches: 4. The germline V gene has CDR1 SEHNR and CDR2 FQNEAQ (reference sequence). The CDR3 covers 14 residues. CDR3 DNA: TGTGCCAGCAGCAGTACAGGGGTCCAAGAGACCCAGTACTTC. Protein product: CASSSTGVQETQYF.

In this sample, this clone turned up a few times. The V and J genes are TRBV6-2 or TRBV6-3 and TRBJ2-2; D is uncertain. The V gene lost 4 bases and the J gene lost 6 bases, with 12 bases spanning the gap. The CDR3 length is 14 residues. Germline V lookup: CDR1 MNHEY, CDR2 SVGEGT. The CDR3 bases are TGTGCCAGCAGTTCGGAAACGCCGCCCGGGGAGCTGTTTTTT. Protein sequence: CASSSETPPGELFF.

The gene calls are TRBV19 and TRBJ2-3; TRBD1 matches at 7 bases. V shed 3 bases, J shed 2 bases, and the junction held 20 bases outside the gene matches. This CDR3 is built from 20 residues. Germline CDR1 LNHDA, CDR2 SQIVND (reference sequence). CDR3 sequence reads: CASSITGTEMLARDTDTQYF. In nucleotides, the CDR3 is TGTGCCAGTAGTATCACCGGGACAGAAATGCTGGCGCGTGACACAGATACGCAGTATTTT.

The chain carries TRBV6-6 and TRBJ2-2, with a tentative D call TRBD1 (6 bases). Trimming shortened V by 7 bases and J by 8 bases, and 14 bases separated the two germline ends. The CDR3 length is 13 residues. The germline gives CDR1 MNHNY, CDR2 SVGAGI (reference sequence). CDR3 amino acids: CASTPTGTGELFF. In DNA, the CDR3 is TGTGCCAGCACGCCGACCGGGACAGGGGAGCTGTTTTTT.

There are a few counts of this clone. The rearrangement uses TRBV19 and TRBJ1-2, with a weak D call TRBD1 (6 bases). CDR1 and CDR2 (germline): LNHDA, SQIVND (reference sequence). Trimming left V 4 bases short and J 4 bases short, with 19 bases between. The CDR3 extends over 16 amino acids. The CDR3 nucleotides are TGTGCCAGTAGTAAAGTCGGGCGGGGGGGCCTCTATGGCTACACCTTC. Its protein product is CASSKVGRGGLYGYTF.

V and J are TRBV27 and TRBJ1-6; the D is unclear. The V end lost 4 bases, the J end lost 5 bases, and 9 bases lay between the germline ends. Germline CDR1 is MNHEY and CDR2 is SMNVEV (reference sequence). The CDR3 is made up of 14 amino acids. Here the CDR3 reads CASSSGRNNSPLHF. The CDR3, as DNA: TGTGCCAGCAGTTCCGGGAGGAATAATTCACCCCTCCACTTT.

V usage is TRBV5-8 and J usage is TRBJ1-1, with unresolved D. Germline V lookup: CDR1 SGHTS, CDR2 YDEGEE. This CDR3 contains 13 residues. V was trimmed by 1 base and J by 1 base, leaving 5 bases between them. CDR3 sequence reads: CASSLWENTEAFF. The CDR3 coding sequence is TGTGCCAGCAGCTTGTGGGAGAACACTGAAGCTTTCTTT.

This chain joins TRBV18 and TRBJ1-2; no reliable D call. Per germline, CDR1 KGHSH and CDR2 LQKENI. V shed 6 bases and J shed 0 bases, with 5 bases lying between them. The CDR3 has 12 amino acids. The CDR3 reads CASSEPNYGYTF. The CDR3 DNA reads as TGTGCCAGCTCCGAACCTAACTATGGCTACACCTTC.